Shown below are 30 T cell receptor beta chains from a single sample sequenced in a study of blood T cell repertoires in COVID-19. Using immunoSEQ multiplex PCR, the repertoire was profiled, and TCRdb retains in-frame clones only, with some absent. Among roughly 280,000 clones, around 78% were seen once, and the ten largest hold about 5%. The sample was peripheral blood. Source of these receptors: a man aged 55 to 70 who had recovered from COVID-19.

As DNA, the CDR3 is TGTGCCAGCAGCTTAGGGGGGGGCGAGGCGGAGACCCAGTACTTC. It translates to CASSLGGGEAETQYF. The chain links TRBV11-3 to TRBJ2-5; D is possibly TRBD2 (7 bases). With 1 base removed from V and 5 bases from J, the gap between germline ends came to 14 bases. In germline, CDR1 is SGHNT, CDR2 YENEEA. The CDR3 consists of 15 residues.

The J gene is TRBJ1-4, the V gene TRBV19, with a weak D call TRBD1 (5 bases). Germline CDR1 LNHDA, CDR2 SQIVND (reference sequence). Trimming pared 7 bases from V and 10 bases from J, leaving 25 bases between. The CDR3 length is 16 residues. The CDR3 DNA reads TGTGCCAGTACCCTCCGCATCGGGGGTCGGGGCGGAAAACTGTTTTTT. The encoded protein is CASTLRIGGRGGKLFF.

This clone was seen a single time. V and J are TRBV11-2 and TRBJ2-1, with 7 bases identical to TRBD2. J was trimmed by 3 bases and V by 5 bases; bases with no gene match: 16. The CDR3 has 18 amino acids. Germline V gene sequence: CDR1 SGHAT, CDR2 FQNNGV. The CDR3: CASSPKPAGVSLYNEQFF. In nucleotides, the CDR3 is TGTGCCAGCAGCCCCAAACCCGCGGGAGTCTCCCTCTACAATGAGCAGTTCTTC.

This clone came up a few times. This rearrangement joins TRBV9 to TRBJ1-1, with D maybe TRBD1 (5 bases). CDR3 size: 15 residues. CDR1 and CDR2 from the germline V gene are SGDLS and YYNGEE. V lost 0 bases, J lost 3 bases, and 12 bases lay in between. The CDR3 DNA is TGTGCCAGCAGCGTAGATGGGGGAGGCGACACTGAAGCTTTCTTT. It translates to CASSVDGGGDTEAFF.

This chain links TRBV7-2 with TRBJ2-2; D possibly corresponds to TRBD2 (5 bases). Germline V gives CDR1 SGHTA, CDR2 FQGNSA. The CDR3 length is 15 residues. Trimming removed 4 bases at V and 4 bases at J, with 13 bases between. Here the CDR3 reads CASSSPLAVTGELFF. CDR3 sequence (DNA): TGTGCCAGCAGCTCCCCTCTAGCTGTCACCGGGGAGCTGTTTTTT.

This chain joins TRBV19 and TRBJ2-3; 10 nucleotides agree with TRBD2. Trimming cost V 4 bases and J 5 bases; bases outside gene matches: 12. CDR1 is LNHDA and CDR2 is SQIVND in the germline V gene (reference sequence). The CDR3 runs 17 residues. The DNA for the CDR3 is TGTGCCAGTAGTAACGTAGCGGGAGGCCCTCCGGGAGATACGCAGTATTTT. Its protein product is CASSNVAGGPPGDTQYF.

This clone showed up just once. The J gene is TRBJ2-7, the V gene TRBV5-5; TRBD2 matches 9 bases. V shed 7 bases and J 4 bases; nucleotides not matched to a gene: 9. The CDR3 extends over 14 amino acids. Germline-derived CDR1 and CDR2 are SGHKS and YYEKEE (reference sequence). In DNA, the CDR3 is TGTGCCAGCGACCCTCTAGCGGGATCTTACGAGCAGTACTTC. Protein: CASDPLAGSYEQYF.

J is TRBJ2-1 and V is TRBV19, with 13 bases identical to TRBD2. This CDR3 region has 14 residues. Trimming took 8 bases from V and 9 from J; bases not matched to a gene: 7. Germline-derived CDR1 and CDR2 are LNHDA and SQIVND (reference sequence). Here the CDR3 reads CASARTSGSTEQFF. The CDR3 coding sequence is TGTGCCAGTGCTAGGACTAGCGGGAGTACTGAGCAGTTCTTC.

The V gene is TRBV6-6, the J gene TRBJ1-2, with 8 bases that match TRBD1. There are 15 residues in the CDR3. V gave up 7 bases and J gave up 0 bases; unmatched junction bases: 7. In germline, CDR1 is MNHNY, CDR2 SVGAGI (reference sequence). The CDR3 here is CASTGQGSPNYGYTF. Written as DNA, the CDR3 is TGTGCCAGCACAGGACAGGGTTCCCCTAACTATGGCTACACCTTC.

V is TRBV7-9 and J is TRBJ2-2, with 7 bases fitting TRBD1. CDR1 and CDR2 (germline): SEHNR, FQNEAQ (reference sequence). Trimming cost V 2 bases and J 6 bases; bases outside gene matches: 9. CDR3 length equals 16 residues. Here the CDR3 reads CASSLTPLTGAGELFF. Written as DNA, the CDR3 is TGTGCCAGCAGCTTAACCCCCTTAACAGGGGCCGGGGAGCTGTTTTTT.

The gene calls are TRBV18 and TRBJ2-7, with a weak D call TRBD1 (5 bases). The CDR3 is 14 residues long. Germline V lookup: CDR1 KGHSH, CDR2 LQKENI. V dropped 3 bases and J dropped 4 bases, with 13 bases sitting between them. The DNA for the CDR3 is TGTGCCAGCTCACCCCGGGCAGGGAAGTACGAGCAGTACTTC. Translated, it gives CASSPRAGKYEQYF.

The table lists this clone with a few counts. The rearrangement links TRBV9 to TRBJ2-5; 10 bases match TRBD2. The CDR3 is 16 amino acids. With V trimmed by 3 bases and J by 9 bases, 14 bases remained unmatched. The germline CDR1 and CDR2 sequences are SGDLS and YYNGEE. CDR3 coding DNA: TGTGCCAGCAGCGCCCACGCGGGGCTAGCGGGGGCCTCCCAGTACTTC. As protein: CASSAHAGLAGASQYF. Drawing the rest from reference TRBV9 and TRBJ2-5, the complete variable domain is DSGVTQTPKHLITATGQRVTLRCSPRSGDLSVYWYQQSLDQGLQFLIQYYNGEERAKGNILERFSAQQFPDLHSELNLSSLELGDSALYFCASSAHAGLAGASQYFGPGTRLLVL.

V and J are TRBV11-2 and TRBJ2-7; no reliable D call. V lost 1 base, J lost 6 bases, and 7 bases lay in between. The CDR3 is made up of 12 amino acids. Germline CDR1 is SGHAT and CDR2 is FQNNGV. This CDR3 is CASSLGGSEQYF. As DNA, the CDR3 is TGTGCCAGCAGCTTAGGTGGTAGCGAGCAGTACTTC. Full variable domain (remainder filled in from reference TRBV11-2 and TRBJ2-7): EAGVAQSPRYKIIEKRQSVAFWCNPISGHATLYWYQQILGQGPKLLIQFQNNGVVDDSQLPKDRFSAERLKGVDSTLKIQPAKLEDSAVYLCASSLGGSEQYFGPGTRLTVT.

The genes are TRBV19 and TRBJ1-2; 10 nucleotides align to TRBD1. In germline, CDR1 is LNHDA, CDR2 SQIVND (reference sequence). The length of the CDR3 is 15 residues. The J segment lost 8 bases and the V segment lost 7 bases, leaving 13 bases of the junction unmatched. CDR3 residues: CASIKTPGQGWGYTF. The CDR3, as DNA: TGTGCCAGTATTAAGACCCCGGGACAGGGGTGGGGCTACACCTTC. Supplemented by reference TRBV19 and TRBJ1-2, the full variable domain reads DGGITQSPKYLFRKEGQNVTLSCEQNLNHDAMYWYRQDPGQGLRLIYYSQIVNDFQKGDIAEGYSVSREKKESFPLTVTSAQKNPTAFYLCASIKTPGQGWGYTFGSGTRLTVV.

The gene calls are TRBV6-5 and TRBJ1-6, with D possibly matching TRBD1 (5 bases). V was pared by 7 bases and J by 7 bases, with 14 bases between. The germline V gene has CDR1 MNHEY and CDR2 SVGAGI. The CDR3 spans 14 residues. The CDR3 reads CASTPGHPNSPLHF. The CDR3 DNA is TGTGCCAGCACCCCCGGACACCCAAATTCACCCCTCCACTTT.

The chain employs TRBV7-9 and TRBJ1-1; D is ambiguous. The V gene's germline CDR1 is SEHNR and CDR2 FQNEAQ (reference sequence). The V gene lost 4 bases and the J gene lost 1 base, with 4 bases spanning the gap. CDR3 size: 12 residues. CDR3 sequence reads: CASSWANTEAFF. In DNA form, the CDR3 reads TGTGCCAGCAGCTGGGCGAACACTGAAGCTTTCTTT.

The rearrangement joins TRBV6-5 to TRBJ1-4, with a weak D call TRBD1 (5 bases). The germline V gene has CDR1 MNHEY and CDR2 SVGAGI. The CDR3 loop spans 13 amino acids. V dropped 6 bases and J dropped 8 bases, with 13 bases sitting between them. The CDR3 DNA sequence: TGTGCCAGCAGGAACCGCAGGGCCGAAAAACTGTTTTTT. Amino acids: CASRNRRAEKLFF.

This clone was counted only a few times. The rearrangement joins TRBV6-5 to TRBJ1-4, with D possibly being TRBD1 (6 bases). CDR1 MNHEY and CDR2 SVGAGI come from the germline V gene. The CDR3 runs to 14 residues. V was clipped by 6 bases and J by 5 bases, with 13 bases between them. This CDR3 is CASRQGRRNEKLFF. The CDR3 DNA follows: TGTGCCAGCAGACAGGGACGGAGAAATGAAAAACTGTTTTTT.

The CDR3 sequence is CASSPGRGVRQPQHF. In DNA form, the CDR3 reads TGTGCCAGCAGTCCCGGGAGAGGGGTTCGCCAGCCCCAGCATTTT. The chain carries TRBV27 and TRBJ1-5; TRBD1 might be the D (5 bases). With 5 bases removed from V and 7 bases from J, the gap between germline ends came to 18 bases. Germline CDR1 and CDR2: MNHEY and SMNVEV (reference sequence). This CDR3 has 15 amino acids.

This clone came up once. DNA for the CDR3: TGCGCCAGCAGCTTAACAGGGGTGAACACTGAAGCTTTCTTT. Translated: CASSLTGVNTEAFF. The V and J genes are TRBV5-1 and TRBJ1-1; TRBD1 matches at 7 bases. CDR3 length equals 14 residues. The germline V gene encodes CDR1 SGHRS and CDR2 YFSETQ. With 2 bases clipped from V and 0 bases from J, the junction kept 1 base outside the gene matches.

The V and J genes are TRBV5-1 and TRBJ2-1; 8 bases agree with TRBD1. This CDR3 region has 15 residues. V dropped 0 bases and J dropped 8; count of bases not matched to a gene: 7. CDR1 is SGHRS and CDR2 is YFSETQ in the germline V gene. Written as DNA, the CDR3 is TGCGCCAGCAGCTTGGGCAGGGGGCGGGTGGATGAGCAGTTCTTC. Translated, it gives CASSLGRGRVDEQFF.

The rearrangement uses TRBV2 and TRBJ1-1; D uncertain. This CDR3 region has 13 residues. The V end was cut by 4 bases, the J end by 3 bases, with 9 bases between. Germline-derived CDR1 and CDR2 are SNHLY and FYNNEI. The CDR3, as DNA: TGTGCCAGCAGTGTTCCCCCCTACACTGAAGCTTTCTTT. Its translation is CASSVPPYTEAFF.

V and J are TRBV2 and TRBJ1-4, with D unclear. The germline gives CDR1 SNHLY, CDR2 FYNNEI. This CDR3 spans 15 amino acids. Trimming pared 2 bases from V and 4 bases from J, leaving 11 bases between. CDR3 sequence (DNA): TGTGCCAGCAGTGAATGGCAGTTCCTTAATGAAAAACTGTTTTTT. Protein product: CASSEWQFLNEKLFF.

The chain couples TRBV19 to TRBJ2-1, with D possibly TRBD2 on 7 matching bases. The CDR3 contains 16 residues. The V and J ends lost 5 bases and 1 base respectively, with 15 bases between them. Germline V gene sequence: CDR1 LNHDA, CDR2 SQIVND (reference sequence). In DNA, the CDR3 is TGTGCCAGTAGTGGGGGGCGAGCGGGGTCCTACAATGAGCAGTTCTTC. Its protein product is CASSGGRAGSYNEQFF.

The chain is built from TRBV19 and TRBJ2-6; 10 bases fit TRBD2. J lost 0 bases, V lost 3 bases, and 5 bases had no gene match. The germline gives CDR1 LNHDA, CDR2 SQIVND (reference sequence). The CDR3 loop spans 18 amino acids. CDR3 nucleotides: TGTGCCAGTAGTATCCTAGCGGGGGTTAGCTCTGGGGCCAACGTCCTGACTTTC. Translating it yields CASSILAGVSSGANVLTF.

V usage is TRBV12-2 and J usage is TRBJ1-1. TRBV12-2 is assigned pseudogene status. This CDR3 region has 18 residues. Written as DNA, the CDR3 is TGTGCAAGTCGCTTAGCGGAGGGAGGAAATCCAACGGTACCTGAAGCTTTCTTT. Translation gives CASRLAEGGNPTVPEAFF.

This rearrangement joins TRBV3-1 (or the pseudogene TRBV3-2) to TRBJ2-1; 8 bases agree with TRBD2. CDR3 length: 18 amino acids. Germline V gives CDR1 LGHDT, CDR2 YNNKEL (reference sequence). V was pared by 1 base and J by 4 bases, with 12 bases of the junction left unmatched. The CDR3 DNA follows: TGTGCCAGCAGCCAAGGGTGGTCTAGCGGGTCCCCATACAATGAGCAGTTCTTC. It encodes CASSQGWSSGSPYNEQFF.

CDR3 bases: TGTGCCACAGGGACTGGGGCCAACGTCCTGACTTTC. Translation: CATGTGANVLTF. The rearrangement joins TRBV18 to TRBJ2-6; TRBD1 might be the D (5 bases). V gave up 10 bases and J gave up 2 bases, with 6 bases separating them. The CDR3 is 12 residues long. CDR1 is KGHSH and CDR2 is LQKENI in the germline V gene.

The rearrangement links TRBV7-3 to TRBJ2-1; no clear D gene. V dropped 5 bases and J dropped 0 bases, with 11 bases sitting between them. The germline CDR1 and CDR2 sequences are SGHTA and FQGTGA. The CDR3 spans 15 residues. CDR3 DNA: TGTGCCAGCAGCCCGACTTTGAGCTCCTACAATGAGCAGTTCTTC. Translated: CASSPTLSSYNEQFF. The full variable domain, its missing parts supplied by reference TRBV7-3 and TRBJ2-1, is GAGVSQTPSNKVTEKGKYVELRCDPISGHTALYWYRQSLGQGPEFLIYFQGTGAADDSGLPNDRFFAVRPEGSVSTLKIQRTERGDSAVYLCASSPTLSSYNEQFFGPGTRLTVL.

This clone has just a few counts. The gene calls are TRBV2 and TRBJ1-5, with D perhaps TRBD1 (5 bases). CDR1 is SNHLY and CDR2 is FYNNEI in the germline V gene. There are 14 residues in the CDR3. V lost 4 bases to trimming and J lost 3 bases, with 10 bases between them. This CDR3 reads CASSAGALNQPQHF. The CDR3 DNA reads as TGTGCCAGCAGTGCTGGGGCCCTCAATCAGCCCCAGCATTTT. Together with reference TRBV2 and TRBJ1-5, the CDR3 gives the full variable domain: EPEVTQTPSHQVTQMGQEVILRCVPISNHLYFYWYRQILGQKVEFLVSFYNNEISEKSEIFDDQFSVERPDGSNFTLKIRSTKLEDSAMYFCASSAGALNQPQHFGDGTRLSIL.